In its sample, the clone carrying this T cell receptor (beta chain) was seen a few times. This specimen comes from a study of T cells after yellow fever vaccination. MiXCR was run by TCRdb on the 5' RACE reads, yielding one entry per CDR3 protein. The sample consists of about 430,000 distinct CDR3 sequences, 18% of them appearing once. Sequenced here: PBMCs, sampled before the yellow fever booster vaccination. This clonotype was obtained from a young man who received the YFV17D yellow fever vaccine.

The CDR3 nucleotides are TGTGCCATCAGTGAGTCCCAGGATCAGCCCCAGCATTTT. This encodes CAISESQDQPQHF. V usage is TRBV10-3 and J usage is TRBJ1-5; D gene uncertain. The CDR3 runs 13 residues. V was clipped by 0 bases and J by 5 bases, with 5 bases between them. Per germline, CDR1 ENHRY and CDR2 SYGVKD.